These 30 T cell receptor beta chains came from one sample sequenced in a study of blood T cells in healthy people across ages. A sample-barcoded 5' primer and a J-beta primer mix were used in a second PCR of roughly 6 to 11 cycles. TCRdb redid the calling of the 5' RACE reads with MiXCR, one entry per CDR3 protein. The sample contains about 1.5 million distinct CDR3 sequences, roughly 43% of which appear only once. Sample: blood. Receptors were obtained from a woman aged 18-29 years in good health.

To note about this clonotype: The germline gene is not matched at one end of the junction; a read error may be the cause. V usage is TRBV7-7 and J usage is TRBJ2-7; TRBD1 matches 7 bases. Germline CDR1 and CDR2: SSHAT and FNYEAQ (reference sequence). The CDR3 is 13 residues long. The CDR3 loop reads CASSLDRDSEQYF. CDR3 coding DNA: TGTGCTAGCAGCTTAGACAGGGACAGTGAGCAGTACTTC.

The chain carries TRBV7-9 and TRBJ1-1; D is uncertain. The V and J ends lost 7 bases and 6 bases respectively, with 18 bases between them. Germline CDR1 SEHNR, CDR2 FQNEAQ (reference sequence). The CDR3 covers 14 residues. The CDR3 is CASTPPVGSPEAFF. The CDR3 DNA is TGTGCCAGCACCCCACCAGTGGGGTCCCCTGAAGCTTTCTTT.

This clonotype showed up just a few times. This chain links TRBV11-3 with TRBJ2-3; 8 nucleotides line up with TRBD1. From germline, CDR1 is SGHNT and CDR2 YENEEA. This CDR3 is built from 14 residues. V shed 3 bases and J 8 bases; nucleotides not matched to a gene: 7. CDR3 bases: TGTGCCAGCAGCTTTGACAGGGGAGGTGGTACGCAGTATTTT. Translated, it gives CASSFDRGGGTQYF.

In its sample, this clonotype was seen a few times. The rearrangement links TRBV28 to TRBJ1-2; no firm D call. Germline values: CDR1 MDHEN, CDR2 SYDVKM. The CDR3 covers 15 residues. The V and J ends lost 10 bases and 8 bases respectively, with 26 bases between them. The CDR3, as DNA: TGTGCCACCTTAAGGAGCACGGCCAACCGGGAGGGCTACACCTTC. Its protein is CATLRSTANREGYTF.

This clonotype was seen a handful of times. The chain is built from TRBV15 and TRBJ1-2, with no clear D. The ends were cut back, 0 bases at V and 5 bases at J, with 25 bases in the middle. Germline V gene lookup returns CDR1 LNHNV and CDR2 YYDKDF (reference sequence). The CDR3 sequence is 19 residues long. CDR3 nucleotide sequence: TGTGCCACCAGCAGAGATCCCCCTCAAGGTCGACCTCCGAATTATGGCTACACCTTC. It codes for CATSRDPPQGRPPNYGYTF.

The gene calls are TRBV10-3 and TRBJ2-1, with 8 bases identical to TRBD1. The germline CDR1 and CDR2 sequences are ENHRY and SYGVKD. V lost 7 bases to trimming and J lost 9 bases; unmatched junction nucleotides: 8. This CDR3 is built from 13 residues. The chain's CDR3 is CAIKPDRAAEQFF. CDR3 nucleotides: TGTGCCATCAAACCGGACAGGGCGGCTGAGCAGTTCTTC.

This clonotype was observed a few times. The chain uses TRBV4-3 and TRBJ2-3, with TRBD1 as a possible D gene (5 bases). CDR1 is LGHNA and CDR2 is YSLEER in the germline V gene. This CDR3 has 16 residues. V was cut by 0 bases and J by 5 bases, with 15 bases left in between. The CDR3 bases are TGCGCCAGCAGCCAAGAAATAGGGGTTGGTGTAGATACGCAGTATTTT. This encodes CASSQEIGVGVDTQYF.

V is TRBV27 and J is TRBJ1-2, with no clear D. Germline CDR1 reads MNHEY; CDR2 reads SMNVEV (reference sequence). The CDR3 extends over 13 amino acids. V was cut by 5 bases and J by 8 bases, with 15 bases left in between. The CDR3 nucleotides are TGTGCCAGCAGTACCTTCGGTGGGAGGGGCTACACCTTC. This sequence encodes CASSTFGGRGYTF.

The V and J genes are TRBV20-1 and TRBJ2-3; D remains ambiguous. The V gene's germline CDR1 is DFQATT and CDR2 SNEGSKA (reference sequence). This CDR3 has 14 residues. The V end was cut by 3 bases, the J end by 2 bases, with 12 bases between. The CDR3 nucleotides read TGCAGTGCTAGTAGGGCAGGAGCCACAGATACGCAGTATTTT. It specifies CSASRAGATDTQYF.

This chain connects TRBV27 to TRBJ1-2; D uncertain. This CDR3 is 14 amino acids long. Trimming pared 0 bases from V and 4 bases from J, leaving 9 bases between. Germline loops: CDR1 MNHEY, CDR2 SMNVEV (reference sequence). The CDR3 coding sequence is TGTGCCAGCAGTTTATCCGGGTCGACCTATGGCTACACCTTC. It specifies CASSLSGSTYGYTF.

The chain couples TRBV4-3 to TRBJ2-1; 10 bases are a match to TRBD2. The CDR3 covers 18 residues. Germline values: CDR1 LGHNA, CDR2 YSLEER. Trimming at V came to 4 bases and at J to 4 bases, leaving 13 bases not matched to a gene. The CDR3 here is CASSRRPSTSGDYNEQFF. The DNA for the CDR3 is TGCGCCAGCAGCCGCCGACCCTCTACTAGCGGGGATTACAATGAGCAGTTCTTC.

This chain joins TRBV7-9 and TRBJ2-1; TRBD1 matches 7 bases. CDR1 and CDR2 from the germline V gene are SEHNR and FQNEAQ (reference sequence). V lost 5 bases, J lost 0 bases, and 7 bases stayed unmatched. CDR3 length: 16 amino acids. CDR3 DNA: TGTGCCAGCAGCCCACCGGACAGGAGCTCCTACAATGAGCAGTTCTTC. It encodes CASSPPDRSSYNEQFF.

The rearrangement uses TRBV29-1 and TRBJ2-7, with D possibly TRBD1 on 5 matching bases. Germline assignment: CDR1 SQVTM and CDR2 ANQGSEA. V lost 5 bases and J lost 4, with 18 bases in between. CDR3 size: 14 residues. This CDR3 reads CSVKGQGLGYEQYF. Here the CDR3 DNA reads TGCAGCGTTAAGGGGCAAGGGCTGGGTTACGAGCAGTACTTC.

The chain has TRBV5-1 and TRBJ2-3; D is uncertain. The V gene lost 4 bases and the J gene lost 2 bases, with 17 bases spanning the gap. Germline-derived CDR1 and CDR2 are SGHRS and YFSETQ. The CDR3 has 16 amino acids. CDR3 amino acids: CASSQRGTSPTDTQYF. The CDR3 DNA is TGCGCCAGCAGCCAACGTGGAACCAGCCCCACAGATACGCAGTATTTT.

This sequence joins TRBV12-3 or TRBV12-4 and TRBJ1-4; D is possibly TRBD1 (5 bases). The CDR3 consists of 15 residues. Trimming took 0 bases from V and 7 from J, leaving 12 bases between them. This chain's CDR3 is CASSLAGEEGEKLFF. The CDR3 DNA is TGTGCCAGCAGTTTAGCGGGGGAGGAAGGTGAAAAACTGTTTTTT.

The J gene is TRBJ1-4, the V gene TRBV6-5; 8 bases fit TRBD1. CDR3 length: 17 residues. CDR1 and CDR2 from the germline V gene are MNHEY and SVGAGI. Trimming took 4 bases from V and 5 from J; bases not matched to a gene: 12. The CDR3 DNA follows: TGTGCCAGCAGTTTACTCAGGGTGAACAGGGGGAATGAAAAACTGTTTTTT. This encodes CASSLLRVNRGNEKLFF.

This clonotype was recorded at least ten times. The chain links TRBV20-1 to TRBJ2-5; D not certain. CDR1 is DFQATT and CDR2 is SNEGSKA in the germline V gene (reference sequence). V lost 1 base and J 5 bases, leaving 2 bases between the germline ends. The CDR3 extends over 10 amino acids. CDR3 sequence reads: CSARGETQYF. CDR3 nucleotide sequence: TGCAGTGCTAGAGGGGAGACCCAGTACTTC.

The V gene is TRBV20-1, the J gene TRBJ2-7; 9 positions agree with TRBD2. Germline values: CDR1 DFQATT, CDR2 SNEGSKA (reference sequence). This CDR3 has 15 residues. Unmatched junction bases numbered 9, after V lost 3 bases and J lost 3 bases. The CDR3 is CSARFFLRGGYEQYF. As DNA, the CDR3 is TGCAGTGCTAGGTTCTTTTTGCGGGGGGGCTACGAGCAGTACTTC.

The CDR3 DNA reads TGTGCCATCAAGGATCTGGACAGGGGGCAGAGTGAGCAGTTCTTC. It specifies CAIKDLDRGQSEQFF. The chain couples TRBV10-3 to TRBJ2-1, with 11 bases identical to TRBD1. Germline V gives CDR1 ENHRY, CDR2 SYGVKD. This CDR3 region has 15 residues. The trim removed 7 bases at V and 9 bases at J, leaving 11 bases unmatched.

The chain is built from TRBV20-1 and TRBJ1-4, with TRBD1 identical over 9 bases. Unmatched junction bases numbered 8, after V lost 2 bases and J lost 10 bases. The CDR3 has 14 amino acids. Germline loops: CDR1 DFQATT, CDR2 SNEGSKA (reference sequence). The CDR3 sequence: CSARPGQGLRKLFF. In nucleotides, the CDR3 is TGCAGTGCTAGACCGGGACAGGGATTACGAAAACTGTTTTTT.

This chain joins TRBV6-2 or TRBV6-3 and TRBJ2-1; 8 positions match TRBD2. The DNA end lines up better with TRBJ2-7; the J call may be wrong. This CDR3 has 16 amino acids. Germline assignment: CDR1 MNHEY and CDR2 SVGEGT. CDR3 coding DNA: TGTGCCAGCAGTTGCGGTAGCGGGACCTCCTACAATGAGCAGTACTTC. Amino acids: CASSCGSGTSYNEQYF.

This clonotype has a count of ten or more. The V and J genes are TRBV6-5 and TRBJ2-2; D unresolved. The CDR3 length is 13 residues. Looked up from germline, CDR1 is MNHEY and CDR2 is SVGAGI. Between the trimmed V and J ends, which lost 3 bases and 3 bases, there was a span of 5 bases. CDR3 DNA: TGTGCCAGCAGTTATATCTACACCGGGGAGCTGTTTTTT. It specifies CASSYIYTGELFF.

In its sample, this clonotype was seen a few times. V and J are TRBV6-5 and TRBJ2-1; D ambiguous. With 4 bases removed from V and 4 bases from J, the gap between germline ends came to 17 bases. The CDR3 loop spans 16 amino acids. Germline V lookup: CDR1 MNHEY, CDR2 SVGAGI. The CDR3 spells CASSSPSRFGYNEQFF. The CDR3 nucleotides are TGTGCCAGCAGTTCCCCCTCCCGGTTTGGGTACAATGAGCAGTTCTTC.

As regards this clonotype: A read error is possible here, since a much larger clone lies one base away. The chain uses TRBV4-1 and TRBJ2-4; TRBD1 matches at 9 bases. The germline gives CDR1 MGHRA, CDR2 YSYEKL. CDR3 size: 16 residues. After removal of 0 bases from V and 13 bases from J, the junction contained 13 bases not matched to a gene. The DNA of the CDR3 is TGCGCCAGCAGCCAAGATCGGACAGGGGACTGGAATGAGCAGTACTTC. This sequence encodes CASSQDRTGDWNEQYF.

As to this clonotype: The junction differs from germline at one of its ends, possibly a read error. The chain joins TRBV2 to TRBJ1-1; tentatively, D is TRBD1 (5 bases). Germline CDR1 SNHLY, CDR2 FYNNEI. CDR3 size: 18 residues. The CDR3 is CASSENKGSRSLDTEAFF. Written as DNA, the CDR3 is TGTGCCAGCAGTGAAAATAAGGGGTCGAGAAGTCTTGACACTGAGGCTTTCTTT.

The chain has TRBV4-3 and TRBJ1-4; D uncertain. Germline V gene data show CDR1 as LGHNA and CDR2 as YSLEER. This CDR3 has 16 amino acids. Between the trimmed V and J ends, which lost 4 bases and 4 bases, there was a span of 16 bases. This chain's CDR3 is CASSPRHSTYNEKLFF. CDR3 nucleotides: TGCGCCAGCAGCCCCCGTCACTCGACTTATAATGAAAAACTGTTTTTT.

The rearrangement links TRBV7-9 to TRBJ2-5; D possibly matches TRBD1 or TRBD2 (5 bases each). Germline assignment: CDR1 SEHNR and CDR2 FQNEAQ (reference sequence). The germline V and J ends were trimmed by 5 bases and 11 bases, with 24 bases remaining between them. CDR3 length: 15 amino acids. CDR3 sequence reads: CASSEPGDGLIQQYF. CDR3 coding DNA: TGTGCCAGCAGCGAACCCGGGGACGGACTGATTCAGCAGTACTTC.

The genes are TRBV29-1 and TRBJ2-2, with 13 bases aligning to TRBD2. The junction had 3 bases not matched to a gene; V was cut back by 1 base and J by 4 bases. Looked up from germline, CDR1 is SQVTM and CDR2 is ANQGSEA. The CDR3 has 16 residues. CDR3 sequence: CSVEGTSGGSTGELFF. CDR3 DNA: TGCAGCGTTGAAGGGACTAGCGGGGGATCCACCGGGGAGCTGTTTTTT.

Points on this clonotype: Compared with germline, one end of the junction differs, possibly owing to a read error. CDR3 protein: CVSSMVGGRDEQFF. The CDR3, as DNA: TGTGTCAGCAGCATGGTAGGAGGGCGCGATGAGCAGTTCTTC. This chain uses TRBV9 with TRBJ2-1; a weak D match, TRBD2 (6 bases). The CDR3 is 14 amino acids. The germline CDR1 and CDR2 sequences are SGDLS and YYNGEE.

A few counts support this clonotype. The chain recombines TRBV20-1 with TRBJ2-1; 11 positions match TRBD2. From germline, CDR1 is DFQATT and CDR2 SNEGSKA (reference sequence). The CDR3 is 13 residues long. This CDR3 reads CSPGTSGNNEQFF. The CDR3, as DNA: TGCAGCCCCGGGACTAGCGGAAACAATGAGCAGTTCTTC.